A selection of T cell receptor beta chains follows, all from one sample in a study of cytomegalovirus exposure and HLA in healthy donors. The data were produced by immunoSEQ multiplex PCR, yet TCRdb's version contains in-frame clones alone and is incomplete. The sample has a few hundred thousand clones; about 86% are singletons. The specimen sequenced was PBMCs. The source of these receptors is a young woman in good health and CMV-seronegative. Both conserved end residues are part of each CDR3. The D gene is left open where the match is weak. Some rows have no size entry. The others give once, few or many, or a class for an expanded clone.

v_gene	len	abundance	d_gene	j_gene	CDR3nt	CDR3aa
TRBV28	12	NA	NA	TRBJ1-1	TGTGCCAGCAGTTTCTTGAACACTGAAGCTTTCTTT	CASSFLNTEAFF
TRBV5-4	15	NA	TRBD2	TRBJ2-7	TGTGCCAGCAGCTCGACCGGGACTAGCCTTACCGAGCAGTACTTC	CASSSTGTSLTEQYF
TRBV21-1	15	NA	NA	TRBJ1-2	TGTGCCAGCAGCAAAGAGGACAGAGTGAACTATGGCTACACCTTC	CASSKEDRVNYGYTF
TRBV5-1	14	NA	NA	TRBJ2-7	TGCGCCAGCAGCTTTGAAACAGCATCCTACGAGCAGTACTTC	CASSFETASYEQYF
TRBV6-5	15	NA	NA	TRBJ1-4	TGTGCCAGCAGTAGGGGTTACGGAACTAATGAAAAACTGTTTTTT	CASSRGYGTNEKLFF
TRBV6-5	15	few	TRBD1	TRBJ1-1	TGTGCCAGCAGACAGAGACAGGGGATGAACACTGAAGCTTTCTTT	CASRQRQGMNTEAFF
TRBV7-9	17	NA	NA	TRBJ2-3	TGTGCCAGCAGCTCGATCCTAGGGACACCCAGCACAGATACGCAGTATTTT	CASSSILGTPSTDTQYF
TRBV28	16	NA	NA	TRBJ2-2	TGTGCCAGCAGTTTTAACCGGGATATCGACGCCGGGGAGCTGTTTTTT	CASSFNRDIDAGELFF
TRBV7-2	14	NA	TRBD1	TRBJ2-7	TGTGCCAGCAGCGCATGGACAGGGGTAGACGAGCAGTACTTC	CASSAWTGVDEQYF
TRBV1	20	few	NA	TRBJ2-3	TGCACCAGCAGCCAAGATAGTAGCGGGAAAGAGACGAGAGACACAGATACGCAGTATTTT	CTSSQDSSGKETRDTDTQYF
TRBV4-2	15	once	NA	TRBJ2-5	TGTGCCAGCAGCCAAAACCCGGGAAGAGGAGAGACCCAGTACTTC	CASSQNPGRGETQYF
TRBV28	13	NA	TRBD2	TRBJ2-7	TGTGCCAGCTCGACTAGCGGAGAGGACGAGCAGTACTTC	CASSTSGEDEQYF
TRBV15	16	few	TRBD2	TRBJ2-1	TGTGCCACCAGCAGAGAAACCCCTGGGGGGGTCAATGAGCAGTTCTTC	CATSRETPGGVNEQFF
TRBV6-4	14	NA	TRBD1	TRBJ2-3	TGTGCCAGCAGTGGGACAGGGGGCACAGATACGCAGTATTTT	CASSGTGGTDTQYF
TRBV11-2	15	NA	NA	TRBJ2-5	TGTGCCAGCAGCTTAGGGACTAATAACCAAGAGACCCAGTACTTC	CASSLGTNNQETQYF
TRBV5-1	14	once	TRBD2	TRBJ2-7	TGCGCCAGCAGCTTCGATCGGGAGGTCAACGAGCAGTACTTC	CASSFDREVNEQYF